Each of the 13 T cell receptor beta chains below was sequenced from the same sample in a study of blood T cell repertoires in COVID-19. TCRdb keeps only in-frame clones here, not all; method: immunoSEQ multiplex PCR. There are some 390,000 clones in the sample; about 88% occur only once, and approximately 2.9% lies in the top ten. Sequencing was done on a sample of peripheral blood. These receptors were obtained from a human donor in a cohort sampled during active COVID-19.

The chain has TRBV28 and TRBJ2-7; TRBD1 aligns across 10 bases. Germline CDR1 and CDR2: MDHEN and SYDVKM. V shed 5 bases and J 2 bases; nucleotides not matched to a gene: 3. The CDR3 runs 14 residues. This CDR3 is CASSLGQGTYEQYF. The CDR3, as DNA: TGTGCCAGCAGTCTGGGACAGGGGACCTACGAGCAGTACTTC.

Written as DNA, the CDR3 is TGCGCCAGCAGCTTGGAGTTTTCGGCAGGATATAATTCACCCCTCCACTTT. Translation: CASSLEFSAGYNSPLHF. The rearrangement links TRBV5-1 to TRBJ1-6; D unresolved. The CDR3 is made up of 17 amino acids. CDR1 SGHRS and CDR2 YFSETQ come from the germline V gene. The V gene lost 0 bases and the J gene lost 4 bases, with 14 bases spanning the gap.

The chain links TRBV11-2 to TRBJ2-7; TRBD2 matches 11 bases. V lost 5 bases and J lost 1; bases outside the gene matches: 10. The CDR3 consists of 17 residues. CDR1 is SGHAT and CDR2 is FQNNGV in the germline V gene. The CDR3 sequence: CASSKGLAGGGSYEQYF. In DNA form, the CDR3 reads TGTGCCAGCAGCAAAGGGCTAGCGGGAGGAGGGTCCTACGAGCAGTACTTC.

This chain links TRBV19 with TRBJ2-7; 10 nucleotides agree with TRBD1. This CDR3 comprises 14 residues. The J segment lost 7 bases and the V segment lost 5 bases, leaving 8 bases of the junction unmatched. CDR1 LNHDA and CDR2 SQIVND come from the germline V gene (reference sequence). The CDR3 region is CASSLRDRGGEQYF. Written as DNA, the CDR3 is TGTGCCAGTAGTCTCCGGGACAGGGGAGGGGAGCAGTACTTC.

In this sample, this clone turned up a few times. The CDR3 sequence: CASSPPLAGSRPGGETQYF. The CDR3 region has the DNA TGTGCCAGCTCACCACCGTTGGCGGGGTCACGGCCTGGAGGGGAGACCCAGTACTTC. The chain has TRBV18 and TRBJ2-5; tentative D call: TRBD2 (6 bases). Germline CDR1 and CDR2: KGHSH and LQKENI. The V gene lost 0 bases and the J gene lost 5 bases, with 25 bases spanning the gap. CDR3 length equals 19 residues. Full variable domain (remainder filled in from reference TRBV18 and TRBJ2-5): NAGVMQNPRHLVRRRGQEARLRCSPMKGHSHVYWYRQLPEEGLKFMVYLQKENIIDESGMPKERFSAEFPKEGPSILRIQQVVRGDSAAYFCASSPPLAGSRPGGETQYFGPGTRLLVL.

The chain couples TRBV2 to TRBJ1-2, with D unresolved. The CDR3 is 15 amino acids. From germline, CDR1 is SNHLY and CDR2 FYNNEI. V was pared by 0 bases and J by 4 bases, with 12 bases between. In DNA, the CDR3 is TGTGCCAGCAGTGAAGCGGCCAAGGAGAGCTATGGCTACACCTTC. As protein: CASSEAAKESYGYTF.

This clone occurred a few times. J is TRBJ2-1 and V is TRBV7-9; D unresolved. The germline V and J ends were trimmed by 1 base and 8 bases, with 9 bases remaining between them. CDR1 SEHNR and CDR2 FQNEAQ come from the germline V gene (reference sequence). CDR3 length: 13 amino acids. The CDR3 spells CASSLVRGDEQFF. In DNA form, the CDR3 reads TGTGCCAGCAGCTTAGTACGAGGAGATGAGCAGTTCTTC.

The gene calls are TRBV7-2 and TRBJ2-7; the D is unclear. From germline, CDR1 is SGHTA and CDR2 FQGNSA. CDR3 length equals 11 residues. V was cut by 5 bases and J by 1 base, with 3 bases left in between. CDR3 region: CASSRSYEQYF. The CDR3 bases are TGTGCCAGCAGCCGGTCCTACGAGCAGTACTTC.

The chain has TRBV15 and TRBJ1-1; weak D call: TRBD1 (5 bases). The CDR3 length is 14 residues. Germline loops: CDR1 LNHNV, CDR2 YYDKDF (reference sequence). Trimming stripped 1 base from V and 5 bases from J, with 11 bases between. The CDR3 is CATSRADTWTEAFF. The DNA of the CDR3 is TGTGCCACCAGCAGAGCGGACACCTGGACTGAAGCTTTCTTT.

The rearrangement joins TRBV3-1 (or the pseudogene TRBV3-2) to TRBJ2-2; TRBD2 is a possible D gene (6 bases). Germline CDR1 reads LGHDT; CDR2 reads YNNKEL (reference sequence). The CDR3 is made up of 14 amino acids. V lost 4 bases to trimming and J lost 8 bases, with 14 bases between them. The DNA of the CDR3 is TGTGCCAGCAGCCTACCCGCGGGGTCGGGGGAGCTGTTTTTT. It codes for CASSLPAGSGELFF.

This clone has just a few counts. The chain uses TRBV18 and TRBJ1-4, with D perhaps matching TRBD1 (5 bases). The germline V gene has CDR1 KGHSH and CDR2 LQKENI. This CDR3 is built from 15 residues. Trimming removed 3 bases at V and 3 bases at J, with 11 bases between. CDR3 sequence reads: CASSPGIGANEKLFF. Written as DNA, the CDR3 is TGTGCCAGCTCACCTGGGATAGGGGCTAATGAAAAACTGTTTTTT.

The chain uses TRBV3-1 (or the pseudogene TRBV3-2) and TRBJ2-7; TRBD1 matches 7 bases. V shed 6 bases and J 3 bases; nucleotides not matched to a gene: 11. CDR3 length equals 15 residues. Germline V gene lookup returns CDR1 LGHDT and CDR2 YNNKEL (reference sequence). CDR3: CASRPTGPLNYEQYF. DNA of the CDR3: TGTGCCAGCAGGCCGACAGGGCCTCTCAACTACGAGCAGTACTTC.

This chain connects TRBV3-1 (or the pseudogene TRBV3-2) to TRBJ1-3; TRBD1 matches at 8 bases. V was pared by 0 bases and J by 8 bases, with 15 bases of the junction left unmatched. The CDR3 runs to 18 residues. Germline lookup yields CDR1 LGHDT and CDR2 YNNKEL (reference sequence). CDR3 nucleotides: TGTGCCAGCAGCCAAGATACCCCCGGCGCAGGGGGCAGGGACACCATATATTTT. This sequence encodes CASSQDTPGAGGRDTIYF.